This T cell receptor (beta chain) was identified in a study of shared T cell receptors in the human thymus. CDR1 is SGHTA, CDR2 FQGNSA, per germline. With V trimmed by 5 bases and J by 3 bases, 4 bases remained unmatched. This CDR3 comprises 15 residues. Sequenced by immunoSEQ multiplex PCR; TCRdb stores in-frame clones only, minus some. This table has about 380,000 clones, roughly 94% appearing once. The chain couples TRBV7-2 to TRBJ2-1; 10 bases map to TRBD1. Material for sequencing was thymocytes. The receptor comes from a human donor. CDR3 sequence reads: CASSLRDRGYNEQFF. CDR3 in DNA: TGTGCCAGCAGCCTCCGGGACAGGGGCTACAATGAGCAGTTCTTC.